Listed below are T cell receptor beta chains from one sample, sequenced in a study of cytomegalovirus exposure and HLA in healthy donors. Profiled with immunoSEQ multiplex PCR; TCRdb holds only in-frame clones, not every one. The table records approximately 60,000 clones, more than 85% of them present only once. What was sequenced was PBMCs. The origin of the receptors is a woman aged 18 to 35 in good health and CMV-seropositive. CDR3s include the opening cysteine and the closing phenylalanine or tryptophan. Fields, in order: V gene, D gene, clone size, J gene, CDR3 protein, CDR3 DNA. D genes are given only for firm matches. Part of the rows lack a size; the others show once, few, many or a class for expanded clones.

TRBV7-9	NA	NA	TRBJ2-7	CASSVDPPGAPSYEQYF	TGTGCCAGCAGCGTCGACCCACCAGGGGCTCCCTCCTACGAGCAGTACTTC
TRBV4-2	NA	NA	TRBJ1-6	CASRHRDSNNSPLHF	TGTGCCAGCAGACACCGGGACTCCAATAATTCACCCCTCCACTTT
TRBV7-8	NA	NA	TRBJ1-1	CASRAGVSEAFF	TGTGCCAGCAGGGCAGGGGTCTCTGAAGCTTTCTTT
TRBV6-4	NA	NA	TRBJ2-1	CASSEGSGAAREQFF	TGTGCCAGCAGTGAGGGGTCGGGAGCCGCGCGGGAGCAGTTCTTC
TRBV5-4	NA	NA	TRBJ1-6	CASSPNRVVNSPLHF	TGTGCCAGCAGCCCAAACAGGGTTGTAAATTCACCCCTCCACTTT
TRBV12-5	NA	NA	TRBJ2-3	CASGLVPGEDTQYF	TGTGCTAGTGGTTTGGTCCCAGGGGAAGATACGCAGTATTTT
TRBV5-6	NA	NA	TRBJ1-6	CASSSMDSSYNSPLHF	TGTGCCAGCAGCAGCATGGACAGCTCCTATAATTCACCCCTCCACTTT
TRBV7-6	NA	once	TRBJ2-1	CASSFAGTNEQFF	TGTGCCAGCAGCTTTGCCGGGACTAATGAGCAGTTCTTC
TRBV11-2	NA	NA	TRBJ2-3	CASTRENADTQYF	TGTGCCAGCACCCGGGAGAATGCAGATACGCAGTATTTT
TRBV27	NA	NA	TRBJ2-2	CASMSGAHTGELFF	TGTGCCAGCATGTCAGGGGCTCACACCGGGGAGCTGTTTTTT
TRBV27	TRBD2	NA	TRBJ2-1	CASSLSRSWPGTSGGALFF	TGTGCCAGCAGTTTAAGCCGTTCCTGGCCGGGGACTAGCGGGGGGGCTTTGTTCTTC
TRBV19	NA	NA	TRBJ1-5	CASSIRGGNQPQHF	TGTGCCAGTAGTATAAGAGGAGGGAATCAGCCCCAGCATTTT
TRBV14	NA	NA	TRBJ2-7	CASSPGFSYEQYF	TGTGCCAGCAGCCCAGGGTTTAGTTACGAGCAGTACTTC
TRBV30	TRBD1	NA	TRBJ1-1	CASDFGQGLTEAFF	TGTGCCTCGGATTTTGGACAGGGGCTCACTGAAGCTTTCTTT
TRBV27	TRBD2	once	TRBJ2-3	CASRPPVAGAGTDTQYF	TGTGCCAGCAGGCCCCCTGTGGCGGGAGCGGGCACAGATACGCAGTATTTT
TRBV18	TRBD2	NA	TRBJ2-2	CASSPILADTTGELFF	TGTGCCAGCTCACCAATACTAGCGGATACCACCGGGGAGCTGTTTTTT
TRBV7-9	TRBD1	once	TRBJ2-2	CASSFQGVGELFF	TGTGCCAGCAGCTTTCAGGGGGTCGGGGAGCTGTTTTTT
TRBV6-5	NA	NA	TRBJ1-2	CASSSLPIYGYTF	TGTGCCAGCAGTTCCCTGCCTATCTATGGCTACACCTTC